Below are 2 T cell receptor beta chains sequenced from a single sample in a study of shared clonotypes between healthy human individuals. The naive CD8 population came from CD45RO-negative cells selected for CCR7, without terminally differentiated effector memory CD45RA+ cells. TCRdb's copy holds only in-frame clones and misses some; the assay was immunoSEQ multiplex PCR. Found here are roughly 850,000 clones, 90% to 98% of them singletons; the top ten hold around 0.25%. The specimen was naive CD8+ T cells sorted from blood. The receptors come from a man aged 25-45 years in good health.

This chain uses TRBV27 with TRBJ2-1; D might be TRBD1 (5 bases). Trimming cost V 7 bases and J 6 bases, with 16 bases left between them. Germline V gene sequence: CDR1 MNHEY, CDR2 SMNVEV (reference sequence). This CDR3 is 14 amino acids long. The CDR3 nucleotides are TGTGCCAGCACCTCAGGGTCGGAAGTCAATGAGCAGTTCTTC. It yields the protein CASTSGSEVNEQFF.

The V call is TRBV10-3, the J call TRBJ2-1; TRBD2 matches 15 bases. J was trimmed by 8 bases and V by 9 bases; bases with no gene match: 2. Germline V gene sequence: CDR1 ENHRY, CDR2 SYGVKD. The CDR3 extends over 13 amino acids. In DNA, the CDR3 is TGTGCCATGGGACTAGCGGGAGGAGATGAGCAGTTCTTC. This translates into CAMGLAGGDEQFF.